Below are 2 T cell receptor beta chains sequenced from a single sample in a study of monozygotic twins with cystic fibrosis. Produced via immunoSEQ multiplex PCR; TCRdb's table is partial and in-frame only. The data show fewer than 25,000 clones, with approximately 87% seen just once and approximately 1.2% held by the top ten. Specimen: blood. These receptors were collected from a woman in her twenties or thirties with cystic fibrosis.

The rearrangement links TRBV19 to TRBJ1-2; no definite D call. The ends were cut back, 3 bases at V and 2 bases at J, with 7 bases in the middle. This CDR3 has 13 residues. Per the germline V gene, CDR1 is LNHDA and CDR2 is SQIVND (reference sequence). The CDR3, as DNA: TGTGCCAGTAGTATTAAGGTCAACTATGGCTACACCTTC. Residues: CASSIKVNYGYTF.

This chain uses TRBV18 with TRBJ2-7; D not certain. The V gene lost 3 bases and the J gene lost 0 bases, with 12 bases spanning the gap. The CDR3 is 15 amino acids. Germline V lookup: CDR1 KGHSH, CDR2 LQKENI. The CDR3 loop reads CASSPPRLYSYEQYF. In DNA form, the CDR3 reads TGTGCCAGCTCACCTCCGAGGTTATACTCCTACGAGCAGTACTTC.